The present entry profiles one T cell receptor (beta chain) with its context. The antigen remains undetermined. Germline lookup yields CDR1 LNHDA and CDR2 SQIVND (reference sequence). V was trimmed by 1 base and J by 2 bases, leaving 8 bases between them. This CDR3 contains 14 residues. The data were obtained in a study of OX40 agonist ivuxolimab in advanced cancers. Study as a whole: At 0.01 to 10 mg/kg, ivuxolimab was administered intravenously to patients every 2 weeks. In three patients, partial responses were observed, one with hepatocellular carcinoma and two with cutaneous melanoma. Patients were 82.7% male with ages roughly 23 to 79, mean roughly 55.

Findings and limits, study-wide: Some nonresponders additionally presented with little normalized T-cell clonal expansion.

Profiling relied on immunoSEQ multiplex PCR, and the TCRdb table lists in-frame clones only, not all of them. The sample yields some 45,000 clones, more than 75% seen once. V is TRBV19 and J is TRBJ1-1; possible D gene TRBD1, 5 bases. Sequenced material: CD4+ or CD8+ T cells sorted from blood, taken in a trial of the OX40 agonist ivuxolimab. This receptor was obtained from an adult with an advanced solid tumor such as melanoma, head and neck, liver or kidney cancer. The chain's CDR3 is CASSIGQGNTEAFF. The DNA of the CDR3 is TGTGCCAGTAGTATAGGTCAGGGCAACACTGAAGCTTTCTTT.